This entry lists 10 T cell receptor beta chains sequenced from one sample in a study of T cells in Graves' hyperthyroidism and ophthalmopathy. RNA transcripts provided the source from which TCR beta CDR3 regions were amplified. A first-round RT-PCR of the TCR CDR3 used the HTBI primer set. TCRdb re-called the multiplex PCR reads through MiXCR, storing one row per CDR3 protein. Among around 390,000 distinct CDR3 sequences listed, roughly 15% were seen once. What was sequenced was blood. These receptors were taken from a woman aged 25 to 39 with Graves' ophthalmopathy.

This clonotype was observed a few times. For the CDR3, the DNA is TGTGCCAGCAGTATAATGCGGAATTCACCCCTCCACTTT. It is translated as CASSIMRNSPLHF. This chain joins TRBV2 and TRBJ1-6; unclear D gene. V was trimmed by 5 bases and J by 7 bases, leaving 9 bases between them. The CDR3 is 13 amino acids. In germline, CDR1 is SNHLY, CDR2 FYNNEI.

This clonotype was seen repeatedly, ten times or more. The junction shows a germline mismatch at one end, possibly a read error. The rearrangement links TRBV2 to TRBJ1-6, with TRBD1 identical over 7 bases. The CDR3 runs to 14 residues. Germline V gene sequence: CDR1 SNHLY, CDR2 FYNNEI. For the CDR3, the DNA is TGTGCCAGCAGCGAAGACAGGGAGGATTCACCCCTCCACTTT. This encodes CASSEDREDSPLHF.

This chain joins TRBV2 and TRBJ2-3, with D perhaps matching TRBD2 (6 bases). V was pared by 4 bases and J by 2 bases, with 13 bases between. The CDR3 extends over 15 amino acids. Germline lookup yields CDR1 SNHLY and CDR2 FYNNEI. The CDR3 loop is CASSGLSGDTDTQYF. DNA for the CDR3: TGTGCCAGCAGTGGCCTATCGGGGGACACAGATACGCAGTATTTT.

V is TRBV6-6 and J is TRBJ1-1; D unresolved. This CDR3 region has 16 residues. With 0 bases removed from V and 7 bases from J, the gap between germline ends came to 18 bases. Germline V CDR1 and CDR2: MNHNY, SVGAGI (reference sequence). The CDR3 loop is CASSYSHAETDNEAFF. As DNA, the CDR3 is TGTGCCAGCAGTTACTCGCACGCCGAGACTGACAATGAAGCTTTCTTT.

This clonotype was seen ten or more times. The V gene is TRBV3-1, the J gene TRBJ1-3; no clear D gene. There are 14 residues in the CDR3. The V gene's germline CDR1 is LGHDT and CDR2 YNNKEL (reference sequence). Trimming removed 6 bases from V and 0 bases from J, with 9 bases in between. The CDR3 loop reads CASSQKSSGNTIYF. Written as DNA, the CDR3 is TGTGCCAGCAGTCAGAAGAGCTCTGGAAACACCATATATTTT.

The rearrangement uses TRBV19 and TRBJ1-3, with a weak D call TRBD1 (5 bases). V was trimmed by 9 bases and J by 0 bases, leaving 15 bases between them. CDR1 and CDR2 from the germline V gene are LNHDA and SQIVND (reference sequence). CDR3 length: 15 residues. The CDR3 loop reads CASRQNPDSGNTIYF. Written as DNA, the CDR3 is TGTGCCAGCAGACAGAACCCCGACTCTGGAAACACCATATATTTT.

This clonotype was detected many times. The chain uses TRBV18 and TRBJ1-2; weak D call: TRBD1 (6 bases). The CDR3 is made up of 18 amino acids. Trimming removed 3 bases at V and 3 bases at J, with 23 bases between. Germline V gene sequence: CDR1 KGHSH, CDR2 LQKENI. Written as DNA, the CDR3 is TGTGCCAGCTCACCTCCATCTCCAGACAGGACCGGCGACTATGGCTACACCTTC. Translation: CASSPPSPDRTGDYGYTF.

This clonotype turned up a few times. J is TRBJ2-1 and V is TRBV7-2; D may be TRBD2 (7 bases). The CDR3 spans 17 residues. V was shortened by 0 bases and J by 8 bases, with 20 bases between the two germline ends. The germline V gene has CDR1 SGHTA and CDR2 FQGNSA. In DNA, the CDR3 is TGTGCCAGCAGCTTAGCACCGCTCTCGGGGGGCGAATATGAGCAGTTCTTC. The encoded protein is CASSLAPLSGGEYEQFF.

This clonotype has ten or more counts. The chain carries TRBV11-2 and TRBJ1-5; tentative D call: TRBD1 (5 bases). Trimming shortened V by 9 bases and J by 5 bases, and 14 bases separated the two germline ends. The CDR3 sequence is 13 residues long. The germline V gene encodes CDR1 SGHAT and CDR2 FQNNGV. The CDR3 coding sequence is TGTGCCAGAGGGGAACAGACTTATCAGCCCCAGCATTTT. Its protein product is CARGEQTYQPQHF.

Many counts were recorded for this clonotype. The CDR3 DNA is TGTGCCAGCACACGGGGAGAACGCACGGCCCAGTACTTC. Its translation is CASTRGERTAQYF. This chain uses TRBV12-3 or TRBV12-4 with TRBJ2-5, with a possible D match to TRBD2 (5 bases). The CDR3 length is 13 residues. V dropped 7 bases and J dropped 9 bases, with 18 bases sitting between them.